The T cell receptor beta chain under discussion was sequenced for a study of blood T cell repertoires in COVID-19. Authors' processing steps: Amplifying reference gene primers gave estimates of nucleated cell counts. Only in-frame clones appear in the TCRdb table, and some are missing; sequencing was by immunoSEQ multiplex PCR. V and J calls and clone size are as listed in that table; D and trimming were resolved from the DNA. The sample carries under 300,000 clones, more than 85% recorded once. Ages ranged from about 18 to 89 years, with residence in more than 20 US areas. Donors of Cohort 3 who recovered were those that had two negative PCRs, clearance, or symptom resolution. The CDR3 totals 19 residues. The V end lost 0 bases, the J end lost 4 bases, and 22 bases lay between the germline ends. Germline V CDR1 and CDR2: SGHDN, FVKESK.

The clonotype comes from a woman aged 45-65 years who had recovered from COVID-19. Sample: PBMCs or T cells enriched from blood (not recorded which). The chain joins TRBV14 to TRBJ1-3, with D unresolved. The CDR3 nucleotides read TGTGCCAGCAGCCAAGACTTATTATGGAGAAAAACTAAAGGAAACACCATATATTTT. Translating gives CASSQDLLWRKTKGNTIYF.